The rows below give T cell receptor beta chains drawn from one sample of a study of blood T cells in healthy people across ages. TCRdb reprocessed the 5' RACE reads via MiXCR and lists one record per CDR3 protein. The repertoire holds 800,000 to 950,000 distinct CDR3 sequences, with 45% to 50% as singletons. Specimen: blood. The receptors shown here come from a man aged 25-40 years in good health. Both conserved end residues are part of each CDR3. The D gene is left open where the match is weak. Some rows mark clone size as missing; the rest say once, few, many or name a class of expanded clone.

TRBJ2-1	TRBV14	many	TRBD2	CASRQAGGYYNEQFF	TGTGCCAGCAGACAAGCGGGGGGCTATTACAATGAGCAGTTCTTC
TRBJ2-5	TRBV20-1	NA	TRBD1	CSARDRGGSFYQETQYF	TGCAGTGCTAGAGATCGAGGGGGCTCTTTTTACCAAGAGACCCAGTACTTC
TRBJ1-2	TRBV19	NA	TRBD1	CASSPGTGLGYTF	TGTGCCAGTAGTCCCGGGACAGGGCTGGGCTACACCTTC
TRBJ2-3	TRBV6-5	NA	TRBD1	CASSLRDRVSTDTQYF	TGTGCCAGCAGTCTTCGGGACAGGGTCTCCACAGATACGCAGTATTTT
TRBJ2-7	TRBV5-1	NA	TRBD1	CASTGGFLGQVCNEQYF	TGCGCCAGCACAGGAGGGTTCTTGGGACAGGTGTGTAACGAGCAGTACTTC
TRBJ2-5	TRBV4-3	NA	TRBD2	CVSSQDLASGYQETQYF	TGCGTCAGCAGCCAAGATCTGGCTAGCGGGTACCAAGAGACCCAGTACTTC
TRBJ2-4	TRBV20-1	NA	TRBD2	CSAGGLGRNIQYF	TGCAGTGCGGGGGGACTAGGAAGGAACATTCAGTACTTC
TRBJ2-5	TRBV11-2	NA	TRBD2	CASSPGGKRGVFVWTQYF	TGTGCCAGCAGCCCCGGGGGCAAGCGGGGGGTCTTCGTATGGACCCAGTACTTC
TRBJ2-1	TRBV6-2/TRBV6-3	NA	NA	CASSWGSRNNEQFF	TGTGCCAGCAGTTGGGGGAGTAGGAACAATGAGCAGTTCTTC
TRBJ2-1	TRBV27	few	TRBD2	CASTWTSGGGNEQFF	TGTGCCAGCACCTGGACTAGCGGGGGTGGTAATGAGCAGTTCTTC
TRBJ1-1	TRBV12-3/TRBV12-4	NA	NA	CASSFGGRNTEAFF	TGTGCCAGCAGTTTCGGGGGGCGGAACACTGAAGCTTTCTTT
TRBJ2-7	TRBV9	few	NA	CASSVQDTAIEQYF	TGTGCCAGCAGCGTCCAGGACACCGCCATCGAGCAGTACTTC
TRBJ2-7	TRBV20-1	NA	TRBD2	CSARPREGRDYEQYF	TGCAGTGCTAGGCCCAGGGAGGGGAGAGACTACGAGCAGTACTTC
TRBJ1-1	TRBV5-1	NA	TRBD1	CASFERQGDTEAFF	TGCGCCAGCTTCGAGAGACAGGGAGATACTGAAGCTTTCTTT
TRBJ1-2	TRBV20-1	NA	TRBD1	CSATGDGYTF	TGCAGTGCCACAGGGGATGGCTACACCTTC
TRBJ1-1	TRBV6-1	NA	TRBD1	CASIAPYRGPEAFF	TGTGCCAGCATCGCACCTTACAGGGGGCCTGAAGCTTTCTTT
TRBJ2-7	TRBV14	NA	TRBD2	CASSLPTSGLPYEQYF	TGTGCCAGCAGCCTGCCGACTAGCGGATTGCCCTACGAGCAGTACTTC
TRBJ2-7	TRBV18	NA	NA	CDSSPAGQYYGQYF	TGTGACAGCTCACCGGCCGGACAATACTATGGGCAGTACTTC
TRBJ2-7	TRBV6-7	NA	NA	CASRKDSHSYEQYF	TGTGCCAGCAGGAAGGACAGTCACTCCTACGAGCAGTACTTC
TRBJ1-5	TRBV6-1	few	NA	CASSTGTLGNQPQHF	TGTGCCAGCAGTACCGGGACGCTTGGAAATCAGCCCCAGCATTTT
TRBJ1-1	TRBV5-5	NA	TRBD1	CASSLRTGATEAFF	TGTGCCAGCAGCTTGAGGACAGGGGCCACTGAAGCTTTCTTT
TRBJ2-3	TRBV27	NA	NA	CASSFTGHPTDTQYF	TGTGCCAGCAGTTTTACGGGACACCCCACAGATACGCAGTATTTT
TRBJ1-6	TRBV18	NA	NA	CASSPRPGDNSPLHF	TGTGCCAGCTCACCGCGGCCAGGGGATAATTCACCCCTCCACTTT
TRBJ2-1	TRBV24-1	few	TRBD2	CATRGGGGTYNEQFF	TGTGCCACCAGGGGCGGGGGGGGCACATACAATGAGCAGTTCTTC
TRBJ2-1	TRBV7-2	NA	TRBD2	CASSLDRGGPMEQFF	TGTGCCAGCAGCTTAGATCGGGGGGGGCCGATGGAGCAGTTCTTC
TRBJ2-5	TRBV20-1	few	TRBD2	CSAPRTSGKETQYF	TGCAGTGCCCCGCGGACTAGCGGAAAAGAGACCCAGTACTTC
TRBJ2-7	TRBV2	few	NA	CASTFSALYEQYF	TGTGCCAGCACTTTTAGTGCTTTATACGAGCAGTACTTC
TRBJ2-5	TRBV28	many	NA	CASRGQETQYF	TGCGCCAGCAGGGGACAAGAGACCCAGTACTTC
TRBJ2-7	TRBV20-1	few	TRBD2	CSARLTGGLLEQYF	TGCAGTGCTAGACTCACGGGGGGGCTCCTCGAGCAGTACTTC
TRBJ2-5	TRBV9	NA	TRBD2	CASSVEREQYF	TGTGCCAGCAGCGTAGAGCGGGAGCAGTACTTC
TRBJ2-7	TRBV29-1	NA	NA	CSVAGQPYEQYF	TGCAGCGTTGCTGGACAGCCCTACGAGCAGTACTTC
TRBJ2-5	TRBV7-9	many	NA	CASSLPGEETQYF	TGTGCCAGCAGCTTACCTGGGGAAGAGACCCAGTACTTC
TRBJ1-1	TRBV6-1	NA	NA	CACSESHMNTEAFF	TGTGCCTGCAGTGAAAGCCATATGAACACTGAAGCTTTCTTT
TRBJ1-4	TRBV12-3/TRBV12-4	NA	NA	CASSFFRAREKLFF	TGTGCCAGCAGTTTCTTTCGAGCTAGGGAAAAACTGTTTTTT
TRBJ1-5	TRBV4-3	NA	NA	CASSQDPRQGNQPQHF	TGCGCCAGCAGCCAAGACCCGCGGCAGGGCAATCAGCCCCAGCATTTT
TRBJ2-3	TRBV7-8	once	TRBD2	CASSLVGRAADTQYF	TGTGCCAGCAGCTTAGTCGGGAGGGCCGCAGATACGCAGTATTTT
TRBJ2-7	TRBV5-1	NA	TRBD1	CASSVRDRTPYEQYF	TGCGCCAGCAGCGTCCGGGACAGGACTCCCTACGAGCAGTACTTC
TRBJ2-3	TRBV7-2	NA	TRBD1	CASSAYRGLDTQYF	TGTGCCAGCAGCGCATACAGGGGTTTGGATACGCAGTATTTT
TRBJ2-3	TRBV4-1	NA	NA	CASSHPLPDTQYF	TGCGCCAGCAGCCACCCGTTGCCAGATACGCAGTATTTT
TRBJ2-3	TRBV4-2	NA	TRBD2	CASSQDRRPSGSPSHTDTQYF	TGTGCCAGCAGCCAAGATCGGAGGCCTAGCGGGAGTCCCTCTCACACAGATACGCAGTATTTT
TRBJ1-1	TRBV29-1	few	NA	CSVVLAGEAFF	TGCAGCGTTGTCTTGGCCGGGGAAGCTTTCTTT
TRBJ2-5	TRBV10-2	NA	NA	CASSESLELTPLQETQYF	TGCGCCAGCAGTGAGTCGCTGGAGCTTACACCTTTACAAGAGACCCAGTACTTC
TRBJ1-4	TRBV6-1	few	TRBD1	CASSEADRGLNEKLFF	TGTGCCAGCAGTGAAGCGGACAGGGGGCTTAATGAAAAACTGTTTTTT
TRBJ2-3	TRBV5-1	NA	NA	CASSPRRVGGADTQYF	TGCGCCAGCAGCCCGAGGCGGGTCGGTGGCGCAGATACGCAGTATTTT
TRBJ2-1	TRBV5-1	NA	NA	CASSLVSGSYVEQFF	TGCGCCAGCAGCTTGGTCTCCGGGTCGTATGTTGAGCAGTTCTTC
TRBJ2-7	TRBV6-5	NA	NA	CASRRMTGRYEQYF	TGTGCCAGCAGAAGGATGACAGGGAGGTACGAGCAGTACTTC
TRBJ2-2	TRBV10-3	NA	TRBD1	CAIRDSANTGELFF	TGTGCCATAAGGGACAGCGCGAACACCGGGGAGCTGTTTTTT
TRBJ2-3	TRBV3-1	NA	TRBD2	CASSQDLGGITDTQYF	TGTGCCAGCAGCCAAGATTTGGGGGGGATAACGGATACGCAGTATTTT
TRBJ1-5	TRBV7-9	few	NA	CASSLTGVVNQPQHF	TGTGCCAGCAGCTTGACAGGAGTCGTCAATCAGCCCCAGCATTTT
TRBJ1-6	TRBV6-5	NA	NA	CASSYRVLISSPLHF	TGTGCCAGCAGTTATAGGGTTCTGATTTCCTCACCCCTCCACTTT
TRBJ1-1	TRBV4-1	NA	NA	CASSQEPGLKNTEAFF	TGCGCCAGCAGCCAAGAACCCGGACTGAAGAACACTGAAGCTTTCTTT
TRBJ1-6	TRBV27	NA	TRBD1	CASQDRGRSPYNSPLHF	TGTGCCAGTCAGGACAGGGGGCGGTCTCCTTATAATTCACCCCTCCACTTT
TRBJ1-4	TRBV6-5	NA	NA	CASSRSGSLEKLFF	TGTGCCAGCAGTAGGAGTGGGTCACTTGAAAAACTGTTTTTT
TRBJ2-7	TRBV27	NA	TRBD2	CASSVAGKGAQYF	TGTGCCAGCAGTGTAGCGGGTAAAGGGGCCCAGTACTTC